This passage covers 24 T cell receptor beta chains from one sample sequenced in a study of blood T cell repertoires in COVID-19. Produced via immunoSEQ multiplex PCR; TCRdb's table is partial and in-frame only. This sample has 99,000 or so clones; approximately 76% occur once, and the top ten carry approximately 19%. The sample was peripheral blood. The receptors originated from a woman in her seventies with acute or convalescent COVID-19.

The J gene is TRBJ2-2, the V gene TRBV7-9; D is uncertain. This CDR3 is built from 13 residues. The germline CDR1 and CDR2 sequences are SEHNR and FQNEAQ (reference sequence). V was pared by 3 bases and J by 10 bases, with 12 bases between. The CDR3: CASSFLSQAELFF. CDR3 in DNA: TGTGCCAGCAGCTTTTTGTCCCAAGCGGAGCTGTTTTTT.

The V gene is TRBV19, the J gene TRBJ1-2; unclear D gene. The CDR3 runs to 13 residues. V was shortened by 9 bases and J by 4 bases, with 15 bases between the two germline ends. From germline, CDR1 is LNHDA and CDR2 SQIVND (reference sequence). In DNA form, the CDR3 reads TGTGCCAGCCAAATGAAGGGAGTCTATGGCTACACCTTC. It is translated as CASQMKGVYGYTF. Full variable domain (rest looked up from reference TRBV19 and TRBJ1-2): DGGITQSPKYLFRKEGQNVTLSCEQNLNHDAMYWYRQDPGQGLRLIYYSQIVNDFQKGDIAEGYSVSREKKESFPLTVTSAQKNPTAFYLCASQMKGVYGYTFGSGTRLTVV.

CDR3 sequence (DNA): TGTGCCAGCAAAGAGTTCACTAATGAAAAACTGTTTTTT. Amino acids: CASKEFTNEKLFF. V and J are TRBV6-5 and TRBJ1-4; D gene uncertain. The CDR3 is 13 amino acids. Trimming shortened V by 7 bases and J by 2 bases, and 8 bases separated the two germline ends. CDR1 MNHEY and CDR2 SVGAGI come from the germline V gene.

This clone was observed a few times. This rearrangement joins TRBV6-5 to TRBJ2-1; D possibly corresponds to TRBD1 (5 bases). Germline values: CDR1 MNHEY, CDR2 SVGAGI. This CDR3 region has 15 residues. The germline V and J ends were trimmed by 5 bases and 0 bases, with 11 bases remaining between them. CDR3 loop: CASSRTGNSYNEQFF. In DNA, the CDR3 is TGTGCCAGCAGTCGAACAGGTAACTCCTACAATGAGCAGTTCTTC.

V gene TRBV9 combines with J gene TRBJ2-7; the match to TRBD1 covers 9 bases. CDR1 and CDR2 from the germline V gene are SGDLS and YYNGEE. The CDR3 length is 16 residues. J gave up 6 bases and V 2 bases, and 12 bases lay outside the gene matches. The CDR3 sequence: CASSVDVGTGNREQYF. In DNA form, the CDR3 reads TGTGCCAGCAGCGTCGATGTAGGGACAGGGAACCGCGAGCAGTACTTC.

This chain uses TRBV18 with TRBJ1-4; D is unresolved. The CDR3 loop spans 14 amino acids. V lost 9 bases and J lost 8, with 19 bases in between. The germline gives CDR1 KGHSH, CDR2 LQKENI. The CDR3 sequence is CASQSRLDLEKLFF. As DNA, the CDR3 is TGTGCCAGTCAATCCAGGCTCGACCTCGAAAAACTGTTTTTT.

The rearrangement joins TRBV28 to TRBJ2-6; the match to TRBD2 covers 11 bases. Per the germline V gene, CDR1 is MDHEN and CDR2 is SYDVKM. V was clipped by 3 bases and J by 0 bases; unmatched bases: 1. CDR3 size: 17 residues. The DNA for the CDR3 is TGTGCCAGCAGTTTCGGGACTAGCGGCTCTGGGGCCAACGTCCTGACTTTC. Protein product: CASSFGTSGSGANVLTF.

The V gene is TRBV18, the J gene TRBJ2-5; 7 bases map to TRBD1. Per germline, CDR1 KGHSH and CDR2 LQKENI. With 6 bases clipped from V and 1 base from J, the junction kept 8 bases outside the gene matches. This CDR3 region has 15 residues. CDR3 bases: TGTGCCAGCTCGCCGACAGGGCCCTTCCAAGAGACCCAGTACTTC. Translated: CASSPTGPFQETQYF.

The rearrangement joins TRBV5-4 to TRBJ1-1; D is unresolved. V dropped 2 bases and J dropped 1 base, with 3 bases sitting between them. Germline lookup yields CDR1 SGHNT and CDR2 YYREEE (reference sequence). The CDR3 runs 12 residues. Here the CDR3 reads CASSFGNTEAFF. The CDR3 DNA follows: TGTGCCAGCAGCTTCGGGAACACTGAAGCTTTCTTT.

CDR3 in DNA: TGTGCCAGCAGTGAAGCGCTGTCGTACTGGGAAAAACTGTTTTTT. Protein sequence: CASSEALSYWEKLFF. This chain links TRBV6-1 with TRBJ1-4; D uncertain. The CDR3 consists of 15 residues. CDR1 is MNHNS, CDR2 SASEGT, per germline. Trimming took 0 bases from V and 8 from J, leaving 13 bases between them.

The chain recombines TRBV4-2 with TRBJ1-5, with D perhaps TRBD1 (6 bases). This CDR3 is built from 15 residues. The germline gives CDR1 LGHNA, CDR2 YNFKEQ. Trimming shortened V by 0 bases and J by 1 base, and 7 bases separated the two germline ends. As DNA, the CDR3 is TGTGCCAGCAGCCAAGAGGGGGCGAGCAATCAGCCCCAGCATTTT. This codes for CASSQEGASNQPQHF.

The rearrangement uses TRBV5-5 and TRBJ1-2; tentatively, D is TRBD1 (6 bases). Germline loops: CDR1 SGHKS, CDR2 YYEKEE (reference sequence). This CDR3 region has 12 residues. The V end lost 8 bases, the J end lost 9 bases, and 17 bases lay between the germline ends. The CDR3 spells CASSHRQGSYTF. CDR3 in DNA: TGTGCCAGTAGCCACCGCCAGGGGAGCTACACCTTC.

The V gene is TRBV5-1, the J gene TRBJ2-7, with 8 positions matching TRBD2. The CDR3 sequence is 16 residues long. V gave up 10 bases and J gave up 7 bases; unmatched junction bases: 22. Germline loops: CDR1 SGHRS, CDR2 YFSETQ. The CDR3 bases are TGCGCCTGTTTGCGCCTTTGGGGGGGCCGGGGGGGGGAGCAGTACTTC. The encoded protein is CACLRLWGGRGGEQYF.

This chain connects TRBV10-1 to TRBJ2-3, with TRBD2 matching over 7 bases. With 8 bases clipped from V and 0 bases from J, the junction kept 8 bases outside the gene matches. The CDR3 consists of 15 residues. Germline V gene sequence: CDR1 WNHNN, CDR2 SYGVQD (reference sequence). CDR3 coding DNA: TGCGCCAGCGCCGGGGGGTCATCCAGCACAGATACGCAGTATTTT. This encodes CASAGGSSSTDTQYF.

This clone was counted once. The V gene is TRBV11-2, the J gene TRBJ2-7; 14 bases match TRBD2. V trimming: 1 base; J trimming: 4 bases; junction bases outside the gene matches: 3. CDR3 size: 16 residues. Germline CDR1 reads SGHAT; CDR2 reads FQNNGV. DNA for the CDR3: TGTGCCAGCAGCTTAGCGGGACTAGCGGGGGAGTACGAGCAGTACTTC. The encoded protein is CASSLAGLAGEYEQYF. Full variable domain (remainder filled in from reference TRBV11-2 and TRBJ2-7): EAGVAQSPRYKIIEKRQSVAFWCNPISGHATLYWYQQILGQGPKLLIQFQNNGVVDDSQLPKDRFSAERLKGVDSTLKIQPAKLEDSAVYLCASSLAGLAGEYEQYFGPGTRLTVT.

The chain has TRBV11-2 and TRBJ2-1, with 12 bases identical to TRBD2. The CDR3 length is 15 residues. The germline V gene has CDR1 SGHAT and CDR2 FQNNGV. Trimming removed 4 bases from V and 6 bases from J; junction bases left unmatched: 4. CDR3 nucleotide sequence: TGTGCCAGCAGCTCTAGCGGGGGGGCAGGCAATGAGCAGTTCTTC. This translates into CASSSSGGAGNEQFF.

This chain joins TRBV5-1 and TRBJ2-2; 12 bases agree with TRBD2. Germline V gene sequence: CDR1 SGHRS, CDR2 YFSETQ. V was pared by 2 bases and J by 6 bases, with 5 bases of the junction left unmatched. The CDR3 has 16 amino acids. Here the CDR3 DNA reads TGCGCCAGCAGCTTACGGACTAGCGGGGAGTCCGGGGAGCTGTTTTTT. Translated: CASSLRTSGESGELFF.

The chain uses TRBV18 and TRBJ1-2; unclear D gene. The V gene's germline CDR1 is KGHSH and CDR2 LQKENI. CDR3 length equals 17 residues. V was trimmed by 0 bases and J by 3 bases, leaving 17 bases between them. CDR3 bases: TGTGCCAGCTCACCACCGTCCATCGGGTCCTCGCACTATGGCTACACCTTC. Encoded protein: CASSPPSIGSSHYGYTF. Full variable domain (missing parts from reference TRBV18 and TRBJ1-2): NAGVMQNPRHLVRRRGQEARLRCSPMKGHSHVYWYRQLPEEGLKFMVYLQKENIIDESGMPKERFSAEFPKEGPSILRIQQVVRGDSAAYFCASSPPSIGSSHYGYTFGSGTRLTVV.

The chain has TRBV11-3 and TRBJ1-5; TRBD1 matches 7 bases. The CDR3 sequence is 17 residues long. The V gene end was trimmed by 5 bases and the J gene end by 4 bases; junction bases not matched to a gene: 14. Germline CDR1 reads SGHNT; CDR2 reads YENEEA. CDR3 bases: TGTGCCAGCAGCAGCTCCGGGACAGACGAATCTAATCAGCCCCAGCATTTT. Amino acids: CASSSSGTDESNQPQHF.

This chain connects TRBV9 to TRBJ1-2, with TRBD1 matching 7 bases. The CDR3 is made up of 14 amino acids. V was pared by 7 bases and J by 4 bases, with 10 bases of the junction left unmatched. From germline, CDR1 is SGDLS and CDR2 YYNGEE. CDR3 loop: CASAVGQIFYGYTF. The CDR3 DNA reads as TGTGCCAGCGCTGTGGGACAGATTTTCTATGGCTACACCTTC.

This clone occurred a few times. The gene calls are TRBV11-2 and TRBJ1-1; D unclear. Germline V gene sequence: CDR1 SGHAT, CDR2 FQNNGV. The CDR3 totals 13 residues. V lost 3 bases and J 6 bases, leaving 11 bases between the germline ends. As DNA, the CDR3 is TGTGCCAGCAGCTTGTGGGGTAGCGCTGAAGCTTTCTTT. As protein: CASSLWGSAEAFF.

The V call is TRBV7-2, the J call TRBJ1-4; 7 bases fit TRBD1. The V and J ends lost 4 bases and 7 bases, in that order; junction bases with no gene match: 9. CDR3 length: 15 amino acids. Looked up from germline, CDR1 is SGHTA and CDR2 is FQGNSA. DNA for the CDR3: TGTGCCAGCAGCTCCCCACAGGGGCGGCCTGAAAAACTGTTTTTT. Its protein product is CASSSPQGRPEKLFF. The whole variable domain, remainder taken from reference TRBV7-2 and TRBJ1-4, is GAGVSQSPSNKVTEKGKDVELRCDPISGHTALYWYRQSLGQGLEFLIYFQGNSAPDKSGLPSDRFSAERTGGSVSTLTIQRTQQEDSAVYLCASSSPQGRPEKLFFGSGTQLSVL.

Only one count was recorded for this clone. The rearrangement joins TRBV29-1 to TRBJ1-5, with D unclear. Deletions cut 5 bases from V and 0 bases from J, with 5 bases between. The CDR3 extends over 12 amino acids. Per germline, CDR1 SQVTM and CDR2 ANQGSEA. Here the CDR3 DNA reads TGCAGCGTTCAGGTTAGCAATCAGCCCCAGCATTTT. The encoded protein is CSVQVSNQPQHF.

The genes are TRBV4-3 and TRBJ1-3, with D possibly matching TRBD1 (6 bases). The V gene lost 1 base and the J gene lost 4 bases, with 14 bases spanning the gap. Germline CDR1 LGHNA, CDR2 YSLEER. The CDR3 covers 16 residues. CDR3 DNA sequence: TGCGCCAGCAGCCAAGCTTCACAGGGAAAGGGAAACACCATATATTTT. This translates into CASSQASQGKGNTIYF.